The 13 T cell receptor beta chains below come from one sample, sequenced in a study of blood T cells in healthy people across ages. A J-beta primer mix and a sample-barcoded 5' primer were used in a second PCR of roughly 6 to 11 cycles. TCRdb called the 5' RACE reads again in MiXCR, with one record for every CDR3 protein. The data show approximately 810,000 distinct CDR3 sequences, roughly 40% seen once. Sequencing was carried out using blood. All receptors derive from a man aged 18 to 29 in good health.

The rearrangement uses TRBV30 and TRBJ2-7; TRBD1 matches at 8 bases. Germline assignment: CDR1 GTSNPN and CDR2 SVGIG (reference sequence). After removal of 4 bases from V and 3 bases from J, the junction contained 11 bases not matched to a gene. The CDR3 is 15 amino acids. CDR3 DNA: TGTGCCTGGATCAATACAGGGGGTTCCAGCTACGAGCAGTACTTC. Its protein product is CAWINTGGSSYEQYF.

This chain uses TRBV7-2 with TRBJ2-5, with TRBD2 as a possible D gene (6 bases). Trimming shortened V by 5 bases and J by 4 bases, and 17 bases separated the two germline ends. The CDR3 length is 15 residues. Germline V gene lookup returns CDR1 SGHTA and CDR2 FQGNSA. The CDR3 DNA reads as TGTGCCAGCAGCGGGGCGGGCGGGATTCGAGAGACCCAGTACTTC. It specifies CASSGAGGIRETQYF.

This clonotype was seen a handful of times. This chain links TRBV14 with TRBJ1-1; D is undetermined. V lost 4 bases and J 11 bases, leaving 14 bases between the germline ends. The length of the CDR3 is 12 residues. Germline CDR1 reads SGHDN; CDR2 reads FVKESK. CDR3 nucleotide sequence: TGTGCCAGCAGCCCGTACGAGGGTTGGGCTTTCTTT. Translated, it gives CASSPYEGWAFF.

The chain joins TRBV20-1 to TRBJ1-6; D is undetermined. This CDR3 has 16 amino acids. Germline V CDR1 and CDR2: DFQATT, SNEGSKA (reference sequence). V was trimmed by 0 bases and J by 5 bases, leaving 14 bases between them. CDR3 in DNA: TGCAGTGCTAGAGAGCCTGGAGCTGGGAATAATTCACCCCTCCACTTT. This codes for CSAREPGAGNNSPLHF.

DNA of the CDR3: TGTGCCAGCAGCTTAGCTCTACTTAGCGGCTCCTACAATGAGCAGTTCTTC. Its protein product is CASSLALLSGSYNEQFF. The gene calls are TRBV7-9 and TRBJ2-1, with a tentative D call TRBD2 (6 bases). V lost 0 bases and J 0 bases, leaving 12 bases between the germline ends. This CDR3 comprises 17 residues. Germline CDR1 and CDR2: SEHNR and FQNEAQ (reference sequence).

This clonotype was counted a few times. V is TRBV4-3 and J is TRBJ2-1; 14 bases map to TRBD2. The CDR3 is made up of 18 amino acids. Germline-derived CDR1 and CDR2 are LGHNA and YSLEER. The ends lost 0 bases at V and 9 bases at J; junction bases unmatched: 10. CDR3 sequence (DNA): TGCGCCAGCAGCCAAGATCCTGTGACTAGCGGGGGGGGAGGTGAGCAGTTCTTC. This sequence encodes CASSQDPVTSGGGGEQFF.

The chain uses TRBV12-3 or TRBV12-4 and TRBJ2-3; 8 positions match TRBD2. V trimming: 5 bases; J trimming: 1 base; junction bases outside the gene matches: 5. This CDR3 region has 15 residues. The CDR3 sequence is CASSISGGGTDTQYF. CDR3 in DNA: TGTGCCAGCAGTATAAGCGGGGGTGGCACAGATACGCAGTATTTT.

The chain combines TRBV24-1 with TRBJ2-2, with D tentatively TRBD2 (6 bases). Deletions cut 7 bases from V and 1 base from J, with 9 bases between. CDR3 length: 14 residues. Germline lookup yields CDR1 KGHDR and CDR2 SFDVKD. The CDR3, as DNA: TGTGCCACCAGCGTGGGGGGGAACACCGGGGAGCTGTTTTTT. Its protein product is CATSVGGNTGELFF.

The table lists this clonotype with a count of one. A read error may explain this, as a much larger clone is one base away. V usage is TRBV10-2 and J usage is TRBJ2-7; the match to TRBD1 covers 8 bases. Germline V CDR1 and CDR2: WSHSY, SAAADI. The CDR3 covers 15 residues. CDR3 DNA: TGCGTCAGCAGTGAAGGGACAGGCGGATCCTACGAGCAGTACTTC. This sequence encodes CVSSEGTGGSYEQYF.

Notes on this clonotype: The conserved phenylalanine or tryptophan is not found at the CDR3 terminus, so this likely reflects a read error. V and J are TRBV6-2 or TRBV6-3 and TRBJ1-6; 7 bases are a match to TRBD1. CDR3 length: 17 amino acids. With V trimmed by 6 bases and J by 0 bases, 8 bases remained unmatched. Per germline, CDR1 MNHEY and CDR2 SVGEGT. In DNA, the CDR3 is TGTGCCAGCAGAGCACAGGGGACGAGCTCCTATAATTCACCCCTCCACTTG. This encodes CASRAQGTSSYNSPLHL.

In regard to this clonotype: A much larger clone lies one base from this, so it may be a read error. This chain links TRBV5-5 with TRBJ2-7; TRBD1 agrees at 8 bases. The CDR3 is 14 residues long. The V segment lost 2 bases and the J segment 9 bases; nucleotides outside the gene matches: 10. Per the germline V gene, CDR1 is SGHKS and CDR2 is YYEKEE (reference sequence). CDR3 region: CASSLPTGEGGQYF. In nucleotides, the CDR3 is TGTGCCAGCAGCTTACCGACAGGGGAAGGCGGGCAGTACTTC.

In this sample, this clonotype turned up many times. The rearrangement joins TRBV7-6 to TRBJ2-5; 9 nucleotides agree with TRBD2. The V gene's germline CDR1 is SGHVS and CDR2 FNYEAQ. Trimming took 1 base from V and 2 from J; bases not matched to a gene: 8. The CDR3 length is 17 residues. CDR3 nucleotide sequence: TGTGCCAGCAGCTTAGAAGTTGTAGCGGGGGCTCAAGAGACCCAGTACTTC. Translating gives CASSLEVVAGAQETQYF.

The rearrangement joins TRBV7-2 to TRBJ1-1; unclear D gene. The CDR3 sequence is 14 residues long. Trimming removed 9 bases at V and 0 bases at J, with 14 bases between. Germline assignment: CDR1 SGHTA and CDR2 FQGNSA. CDR3 loop: CASRESTVNTEAFF. The CDR3 DNA follows: TGTGCCAGTAGGGAAAGTACAGTGAACACTGAAGCTTTCTTT.